This is a list of T cell receptor beta chains from one sample in a study of blood T cell repertoires in COVID-19. TCRdb's table, derived via immunoSEQ multiplex PCR, lists solely in-frame clones and lacks some. The table lists 150,000 to 200,000 clones, 86% of them singletons, with roughly 11% in the top ten. The source material was peripheral blood. The receptors were gathered from an older woman with COVID-19, enrolled during active disease. The CDR3 runs from the conserved cysteine through the conserved F or W. The D gene is left open where the match is weak. The size entry is marked missing in some rows and otherwise reads once, few, many or a size class.

j_call v_call d_call cdr3_length clone_size cdr3_aa cdr3_nt
TRBJ2-1 TRBV5-1 . 16 . CASSRQQGVSYNEQFF TGCGCCAGCAGCCGACAACAGGGAGTCTCCTACAATGAGCAGTTCTTC
TRBJ1-1 TRBV12-3/TRBV12-4 . 13 few CASSVLRPSEAFF TGTGCCAGCAGTGTCCTGAGGCCTTCTGAAGCTTTCTTT
TRBJ2-7 TRBV7-9 TRBD2 14 once CASSQTSGTYEQYF TGTGCCAGCAGCCAAACTAGCGGAACCTACGAGCAGTACTTC
TRBJ2-1 TRBV6-2/TRBV6-3 TRBD1 14 once CASSHPGQGDEQFF TGTGCCAGCAGTCACCCGGGACAGGGGGACGAGCAGTTCTTC
TRBJ2-1 TRBV7-6 TRBD2 15 . CASSWTSGSRNEQFF TGTGCCAGCAGCTGGACTAGCGGGAGCCGTAATGAGCAGTTCTTC
TRBJ2-2 TRBV3-1/TRBV3-2 TRBD2 15 . CASSPGGRVTGELFF TGTGCCAGCAGCCCCGGCGGGAGGGTCACCGGGGAGCTGTTTTTT
TRBJ1-2 TRBV15 TRBD1 16 . CATSRDTLDRSYGYTF TGTGCCACCAGCAGGGACACTTTGGACAGGAGCTATGGCTACACCTTC
TRBJ2-1 TRBV30 TRBD2 13 . CAWSAGGAWEQFF TGTGCCTGGAGCGCCGGGGGGGCATGGGAGCAGTTCTTC
TRBJ1-5 TRBV6-5 . 13 . CASRRTRDQPQHF TGTGCCAGCAGGCGGACACGAGATCAGCCCCAGCATTTT
TRBJ1-1 TRBV20-1 . 12 . CSASRQGFEAFF TGCAGTGCTAGTCGGCAGGGGTTTGAAGCTTTCTTT
TRBJ2-7 TRBV6-5 TRBD2 14 . CASTASGKWYEQYF TGTGCCAGCACGGCTAGCGGGAAATGGTACGAGCAGTACTTC
TRBJ1-2 TRBV27 . 16 . CASSLAKGTGFYGYTF TGTGCCAGCAGTTTAGCCAAAGGAACAGGATTCTATGGCTACACCTTC
TRBJ2-1 TRBV3-1/TRBV3-2 TRBD2 13 . CASGGTSVNEQFF TGTGCCAGCGGCGGGACTAGCGTCAATGAGCAGTTCTTC
TRBJ2-7 TRBV7-2 . 14 . CASTPGSQNYEQYF TGTGCCAGCACCCCAGGAAGCCAAAACTACGAGCAGTACTTC
TRBJ1-3 TRBV6-5 TRBD1 15 once CASRSDRATGNTIYF TGTGCCAGCAGGTCCGACAGGGCAACTGGAAACACCATATATTTT
TRBJ1-6 TRBV19 . 14 . CASSGGQNNSPLHF TGTGCCAGTAGTGGGGGACAAAATAATTCACCCCTCCACTTT
TRBJ2-2 TRBV10-3 TRBD2 12 once CALGREGGELFF TGTGCCCTCGGTAGGGAGGGCGGGGAGCTGTTTTTT
TRBJ2-3 TRBV7-2 . 14 once CASSLGVLAHTQYF TGTGCCAGCAGCTTGGGCGTTCTAGCGCATACGCAGTATTTT
TRBJ2-1 TRBV9 TRBD2 16 once CASSLRSSGGYNEQFF TGTGCCAGCAGCCTCCGGTCTAGCGGGGGGTACAATGAGCAGTTCTTC
TRBJ2-7 TRBV4-3 . 17 . CASSQDHGSGDSYEQYF TGCGCCAGCAGCCAAGATCACGGTAGCGGCGACTCCTACGAGCAGTACTTC
TRBJ1-1 TRBV5-1 . 14 once CASSFGGTNTEAFF TGCGCCAGCAGCTTCGGGGGGACGAACACTGAAGCTTTCTTT
TRBJ2-2 TRBV19 . 16 few CASSMVGSANTGELFF TGTGCCAGTAGTATGGTCGGGAGCGCGAACACCGGGGAGCTGTTTTTT
TRBJ2-7 TRBV18 TRBD1 13 . CASSPGQGGEQYF TGTGCCAGCTCACCAGGACAGGGGGGGGAGCAGTACTTC
TRBJ2-3 TRBV18 TRBD2 16 . CASSPGLAGGGDTQYF TGTGCCAGCTCACCGGGACTAGCGGGAGGAGGAGATACGCAGTATTTT
TRBJ2-1 TRBV19 TRBD2 17 . CASSIGSGRTSYNEQFF TGTGCCAGTAGTATTGGTAGCGGGAGGACCTCCTACAATGAGCAGTTCTTC
TRBJ2-3 TRBV9 TRBD1 16 . CASSVVGQGITDTQYF TGTGCCAGCAGCGTAGTAGGACAGGGGATCACAGATACGCAGTATTTT
TRBJ2-5 TRBV7-6 . 13 . CASSYRVLETQYF TGTGCCAGCAGCTACAGGGTACTAGAGACCCAGTACTTC
TRBJ1-5 TRBV19 TRBD1 13 . CASEDRGNQPQHF TGTGCCAGTGAGGACAGGGGGAACCAGCCCCAGCATTTT
TRBJ2-3 TRBV7-2 . 17 . CASSLRGTSAAADTQYF TGTGCCAGCAGCTTACGCGGGACCAGCGCGGCCGCAGATACGCAGTATTTT
TRBJ2-1 TRBV19 TRBD2 16 . CASSMNGLAGYNEQFF TGTGCCAGTAGTATGAACGGACTAGCGGGTTACAATGAGCAGTTCTTC
TRBJ1-4 TRBV18 . 14 . CASSESRDLWKLFF TGTGCCAGCTCAGAGTCCCGGGACTTATGGAAACTGTTTTTT
TRBJ1-1 TRBV28 TRBD1 16 . CASSRDRGPRGTEAFF TGTGCCAGCAGTCGTGACAGGGGCCCTCGGGGCACTGAAGCTTTCTTT
TRBJ2-3 TRBV19 . 12 . CASSIAGATQYF TGTGCCAGTAGTATAGCTGGGGCTACGCAGTATTTT
TRBJ1-5 TRBV19 TRBD1 17 . CASSIRTGLYSNQPQHF TGTGCCAGTAGTATACGGACAGGTCTTTATAGCAATCAGCCCCAGCATTTT
TRBJ1-5 TRBV30 . 15 once CAWSVGVLSNQPQHF TGTGCCTGGAGTGTAGGGGTATTAAGCAATCAGCCCCAGCATTTT
TRBJ1-5 TRBV29-1 . 15 . CSVSEVGGSNQPQHF TGCAGCGTTTCCGAGGTAGGGGGTAGCAATCAGCCCCAGCATTTT
TRBJ2-1 TRBV7-8 TRBD2 17 . CASSHLKLAGPHNEQFF TGTGCCAGCAGCCACCTCAAACTAGCGGGGCCACACAATGAGCAGTTCTTC
TRBJ1-1 TRBV19 TRBD1 13 . CASSTGTGGEAFF TGTGCCAGTAGTACTGGGACAGGGGGGGAAGCTTTCTTT
TRBJ1-2 TRBV14 . 15 . CASSQERGGSYGYTF TGTGCCAGCAGCCAAGAGAGGGGGGGGAGCTATGGCTACACCTTC
TRBJ1-4 TRBV7-2 TRBD1 16 . CASSWGGTGFGEKLFF TGTGCCAGCAGCTGGGGGGGGACAGGATTCGGTGAAAAACTGTTTTTT
TRBJ2-3 TRBV30 TRBD2 13 . CAGTSGRADTQYF TGTGCCGGGACTAGCGGGAGGGCAGATACGCAGTATTTT
TRBJ2-7 TRBV28 TRBD2 13 . CASSLAGAYEQYF TGTGCCAGCAGTCTAGCGGGAGCATACGAGCAGTACTTC
TRBJ2-6 TRBV7-7 TRBD2 17 . CASSTGLAGSGANVLTF TGTGCTAGCAGCACAGGACTAGCGGGATCTGGGGCCAACGTCCTGACTTTC
TRBJ1-1 TRBV10-3 . 14 . CAISESNRDTEAFF TGTGCCATCAGTGAGTCGAACAGGGACACTGAAGCTTTCTTT